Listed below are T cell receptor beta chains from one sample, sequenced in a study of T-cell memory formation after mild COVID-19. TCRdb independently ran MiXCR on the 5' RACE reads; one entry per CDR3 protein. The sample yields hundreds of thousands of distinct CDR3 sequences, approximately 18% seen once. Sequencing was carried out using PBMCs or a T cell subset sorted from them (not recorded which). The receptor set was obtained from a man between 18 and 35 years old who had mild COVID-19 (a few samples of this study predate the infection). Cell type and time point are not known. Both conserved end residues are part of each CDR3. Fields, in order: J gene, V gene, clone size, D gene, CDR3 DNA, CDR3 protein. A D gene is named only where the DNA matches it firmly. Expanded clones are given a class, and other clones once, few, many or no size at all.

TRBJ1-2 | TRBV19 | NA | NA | TGTGCCAGTAGTATAGATGCGGGGGCCTATGGCTACACCTTC | CASSIDAGAYGYTF
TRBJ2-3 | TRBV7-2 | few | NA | TGTGCCAGCAGCCTCACCCTAGCACAAGATACGCAGTATTTT | CASSLTLAQDTQYF
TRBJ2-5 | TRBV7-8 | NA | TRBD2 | TGTGCCAGCAGCAATTCGGCGGGGGAGACCAAGTACTTC | CASSNSAGETKYF
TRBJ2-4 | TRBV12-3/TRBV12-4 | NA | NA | TGTGCCAGCAGTTTAGGCAGGGTGGGCCTAGCCAAAAACATTCAGTACTTC | CASSLGRVGLAKNIQYF
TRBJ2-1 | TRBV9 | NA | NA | TGTGCCAGCAGCGTGAACTTCAGGAATTACCACAATGAGCAGTTCTTC | CASSVNFRNYHNEQFF
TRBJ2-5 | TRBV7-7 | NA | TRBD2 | TGTGCTAGCACTGACGGAGCGGGGGACCCACAAGAGACCCAGTACTTC | CASTDGAGDPQETQYF
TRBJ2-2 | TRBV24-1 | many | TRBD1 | TGTGCCACCAGTGATCCCGGGACAGGATTCACCGGGGAGCTGTTTTTT | CATSDPGTGFTGELFF
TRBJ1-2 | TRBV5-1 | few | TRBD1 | TGCGCCAGCAGCTTCCGGACAGGGAGCAACTATGGCTACACCTTC | CASSFRTGSNYGYTF
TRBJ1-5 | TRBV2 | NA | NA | TGTGCCAGCACCGAAGAGTATAGCAATCAGCCCCAGCATTTT | CASTEEYSNQPQHF
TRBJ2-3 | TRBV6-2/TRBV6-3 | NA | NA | TGTGCCAGCAGCAACGTTCCGGGGGCAGATACGCAGTATTTT | CASSNVPGADTQYF
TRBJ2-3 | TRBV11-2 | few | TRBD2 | TGTGCCAGCAGCTTAGAACGGGGGGGGCCGACAGATACGCAGTATTTT | CASSLERGGPTDTQYF
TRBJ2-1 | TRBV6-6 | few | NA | TGTGCCAGCAGTTACTCTGGGGCCCACATTGGGGAGCAGTTCTTC | CASSYSGAHIGEQFF
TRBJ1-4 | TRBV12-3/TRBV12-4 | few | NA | TGTGCCAGCAGTTGGGCGGATTTGGAAAAACTGTTTTTT | CASSWADLEKLFF
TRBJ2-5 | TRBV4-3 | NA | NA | TGCGCCAGCAGCCAGGGAAGGTACGGCCAAGAGACCCAGTACTTC | CASSQGRYGQETQYF
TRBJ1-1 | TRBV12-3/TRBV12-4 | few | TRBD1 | TGTGCCAGCAGTCCCACCGGGACAGGGATGAACACTGAAGCTTTCTTT | CASSPTGTGMNTEAFF
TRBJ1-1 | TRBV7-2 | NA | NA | TGTGCCAGCAGCCCTGGGAACCTGGAGGAAGCTTTCTTT | CASSPGNLEEAFF
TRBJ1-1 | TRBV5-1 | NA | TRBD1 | TGCGCCAGCAGCTTTACAGGGGGGGGAACTGAAGCTTTCTTT | CASSFTGGGTEAFF
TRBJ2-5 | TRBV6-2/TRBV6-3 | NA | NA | TGTGCCAGCAGTTACTCTGCAGGCCGCCAAGAGACCCAGTACTTC | CASSYSAGRQETQYF
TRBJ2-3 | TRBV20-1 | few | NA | TGCAGTGCTAAGGCTTGGAGAGATACGCAGTATTTT | CSAKAWRDTQYF
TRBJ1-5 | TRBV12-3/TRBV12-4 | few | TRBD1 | TGTGCCAGCAGAAGGGACAGGGGTTTCAATCAGCCCCAGCATTTT | CASRRDRGFNQPQHF
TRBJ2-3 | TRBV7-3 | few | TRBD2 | TGTGCCAGCAGCTTATACGGGGGGGCATTAGATACGCAGTATTTT | CASSLYGGALDTQYF
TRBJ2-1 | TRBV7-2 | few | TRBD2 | TGTGCCAGCAGCTTACCGTTAGCGGGGGGACCTCACAATGAGCAGTTCTTC | CASSLPLAGGPHNEQFF